These 16 T cell receptor beta chains were all obtained from the same sample, sequenced in a study of blood T cells in healthy people across ages. A second PCR, run for roughly 7 to 11 cycles, used a sample-barcoded 5' primer plus a J-beta primer mix. Via MiXCR, TCRdb re-called the 5' RACE reads, giving one row per CDR3 protein. The sample lists about 620,000 distinct CDR3 sequences, approximately 52% seen once, with approximately 12% in the top ten. The sequenced sample was blood. These receptors came from a woman older than 75 in good health.

With respect to this clonotype: A clone one base away is much larger, so this may be a read error. V gene TRBV29-1 combines with J gene TRBJ2-7, with 9 bases matching TRBD1. With the DNA end fitting TRBJ2-5 better, the J assignment may be wrong. Germline V gives CDR1 SQVTM, CDR2 ANQGSEA. This CDR3 is built from 14 residues. CDR3 residues: CSVDPTGGQGTQYF. The CDR3 nucleotides are TGCAGCGTCGACCCGACAGGGGGTCAAGGGACCCAGTACTTC.

A remark on this clonotype: A read error may be the cause here, since a much bigger clone is one base away. The chain uses TRBV9 and TRBJ2-3; 10 bases are shared with TRBD2. The length of the CDR3 is 15 residues. CDR1 SGDLS and CDR2 YYNGEE come from the germline V gene. CDR3 bases: TGTGCCAACAGCGTTTCAGCGGGGGGGTTGGATACGCAGTATTTT. Protein: CANSVSAGGLDTQYF.

V usage is TRBV7-2 and J usage is TRBJ2-5, with 8 bases lining up with TRBD2. CDR1 SGHTA and CDR2 FQGNSA come from the germline V gene. The CDR3 has 16 residues. Trimming took 4 bases from V and 0 from J; bases not matched to a gene: 7. The chain's CDR3 is CASSSLLAGNQETQYF. CDR3 sequence (DNA): TGTGCCAGCAGCTCTTTATTAGCGGGGAACCAAGAGACCCAGTACTTC.

The J gene is TRBJ2-7, the V gene TRBV29-1, with TRBD1 identical over 9 bases. CDR3 size: 13 residues. V lost 5 bases, J lost 3 bases, and 5 bases stayed unmatched. CDR1 is SQVTM, CDR2 ANQGSEA, per germline. The DNA for the CDR3 is TGCAGCGTTTGGGACAGGGAAATCTACGAGCAGTACTTC. Amino acid sequence: CSVWDREIYEQYF.

V and J are TRBV7-3 and TRBJ1-2, with a tentative D call TRBD1 (6 bases). CDR1 and CDR2 (germline): SGHTA, FQGTGA. The V gene lost 5 bases and the J gene lost 8 bases, with 18 bases spanning the gap. This CDR3 is 14 amino acids long. In DNA, the CDR3 is TGTGCCAGCAGCAGTCCTGATAACAGGGAGGGCTACACCTTC. Translated: CASSSPDNREGYTF.

The J gene is TRBJ2-5, the V gene TRBV10-3; D not resolved. CDR3 length: 13 amino acids. Between the trimmed V and J ends, which lost 5 bases and 5 bases, there was a span of 12 bases. The germline CDR1 and CDR2 sequences are ENHRY and SYGVKD. CDR3 bases: TGTGCCATCAGTTTGGCCCCCGAGGAGACCCAGTACTTC. This encodes CAISLAPEETQYF.

The chain couples TRBV7-9 to TRBJ1-1; 8 positions match TRBD1. The trim removed 6 bases at V and 5 bases at J, leaving 8 bases unmatched. This CDR3 region has 14 residues. Germline-derived CDR1 and CDR2 are SEHNR and FQNEAQ (reference sequence). This CDR3 reads CASRKQGGDTEAFF. CDR3 sequence (DNA): TGTGCCAGCAGGAAACAGGGGGGGGATACTGAAGCTTTCTTT.

This clonotype occurred a few times. The rearrangement joins TRBV4-1 to TRBJ2-1; D not resolved. CDR1 is MGHRA, CDR2 YSYEKL, per germline. Trimming removed 7 bases from V and 7 bases from J, with 17 bases in between. The CDR3 consists of 14 residues. DNA of the CDR3: TGCGCCAGCATGGGCAGGTTCCTAGGGAATGAGCAGTTCTTC. The encoded protein is CASMGRFLGNEQFF.

The chain couples TRBV7-3 to TRBJ2-5; unclear D gene. V dropped 0 bases and J dropped 4 bases, with 9 bases sitting between them. Germline CDR1 and CDR2: SGHTA and FQGTGA. This CDR3 spans 14 amino acids. The CDR3: CASSLTGWRETQYF. For the CDR3, the DNA is TGTGCCAGCAGCTTAACTGGGTGGAGAGAGACCCAGTACTTC.

The V call is TRBV7-2, the J call TRBJ1-1, with a weak D call TRBD1 (5 bases). The CDR3 runs 14 residues. Germline CDR1 reads SGHTA; CDR2 reads FQGNSA. V lost 2 bases to trimming and J lost 1 base, with 8 bases between them. The CDR3 DNA reads as TGTGCCAGCAGCTTACATCAGGGGAACACTGAAGCTTTCTTT. It yields the protein CASSLHQGNTEAFF.

This clonotype was found a few times. This chain uses TRBV10-3 with TRBJ2-3, with D tentatively TRBD2 (6 bases). CDR1 is ENHRY and CDR2 is SYGVKD in the germline V gene. The CDR3 is 14 residues long. The V gene lost 0 bases and the J gene lost 6 bases, with 10 bases spanning the gap. CDR3: CAISESRDGDTQYF. In DNA, the CDR3 is TGTGCCATCAGTGAGTCGCGGGACGGGGATACGCAGTATTTT.

Only a few counts were recorded for this clonotype. This chain joins TRBV12-3 or TRBV12-4 and TRBJ2-3, with 7 nucleotides matching TRBD2. V trimming: 3 bases; J trimming: 4 bases; junction bases outside the gene matches: 7. The CDR3 has 15 residues. The CDR3 loop reads CASSFGRASPDTQYF. As DNA, the CDR3 is TGTGCCAGCAGTTTTGGGAGGGCTAGTCCAGATACGCAGTATTTT.

The gene calls are TRBV4-1 and TRBJ1-2, with a weak D call TRBD1 (5 bases). The CDR3 runs to 15 residues. Germline V gene sequence: CDR1 MGHRA, CDR2 YSYEKL. Between the trimmed V and J ends, which lost 1 base and 2 bases, there was a span of 11 bases. CDR3 nucleotide sequence: TGCGCCAGCAGCCAAGTGGGCAGGGACAACTATGGCTACACCTTC. Translated, it gives CASSQVGRDNYGYTF.

Remarks on this clonotype: This could be a read error, since a much larger clone is one nucleotide away. The rearrangement joins TRBV6-6 to TRBJ2-1; 8 nucleotides line up with TRBD2. The J call is uncertain, as TRBJ2-7 better fits the DNA end. Germline lookup yields CDR1 MNHNY and CDR2 SVGAGI (reference sequence). This CDR3 contains 13 residues. The CDR3 DNA sequence: TGTGCCACAGCGGGGGACTCCTACAATGAGCAGTACTTC. Protein: CATAGDSYNEQYF.

This rearrangement joins TRBV27 to TRBJ2-7; 8 nucleotides match TRBD2. The CDR3 consists of 17 residues. The V gene end was trimmed by 3 bases and the J gene end by 7 bases; junction bases not matched to a gene: 17. Germline-derived CDR1 and CDR2 are MNHEY and SMNVEV (reference sequence). The CDR3 is CASSFLSSGPSSAEQYF. The CDR3 DNA sequence: TGTGCCAGCAGTTTTCTTTCTAGCGGGCCTTCCTCCGCGGAGCAGTACTTC.

This CDR3 is CASSQLGGTGDTQYF. The CDR3 DNA reads TGTGCCAGCAGCCAGCTGGGGGGTACAGGGGATACGCAGTATTTT. The chain uses TRBV3-1 and TRBJ2-3; the D call may be TRBD1 or TRBD2 (6 bases each). The V end lost 3 bases, the J end lost 6 bases, and 16 bases lay between the germline ends. The germline V gene has CDR1 LGHDT and CDR2 YNNKEL (reference sequence). This CDR3 is built from 15 residues.